This is a list of T cell receptor beta chains from one sample in a study of T cell responses to AZD1222 COVID-19 vaccine. TCRdb's table, derived via immunoSEQ multiplex PCR, lists solely in-frame clones and lacks some. The data hold 75,000 to 100,000 clones, with around nine tenths observed a single time. Sequenced here: peripheral blood, sampled on day 0 of AZD1222 vaccination. The source of these receptors is an adult in good health. Both conserved end residues are part of each CDR3. D genes are given only for firm matches. Rows may omit the clone size; those that give it use once, few, many or a size class.

V: TRBV12-3/TRBV12-4; size: -; D: -; J: TRBJ1-2; CDR3: CASSRDNYGYTF; DNA: TGTGCCAGCAGTCGGGACAACTATGGCTACACCTTC
V: TRBV30; size: few; D: -; J: TRBJ1-4; CDR3: CAWSFGGEGEKLFF; DNA: TGTGCCTGGAGTTTCGGGGGGGAAGGTGAAAAACTGTTTTTT
V: TRBV10-3; size: -; D: TRBD2; J: TRBJ2-5; CDR3: CAISGGGAIQETQYF; DNA: TGTGCCATCAGCGGCGGGGGGGCGATACAAGAGACCCAGTACTTC
V: TRBV6-5; size: -; D: -; J: TRBJ2-3; CDR3: CASSVRLEDTQYF; DNA: TGTGCCAGCAGCGTTCGACTAGAAGATACGCAGTATTTT
V: TRBV5-1; size: -; D: TRBD2; J: TRBJ2-7; CDR3: CASSSQPVSGRGSYEQYF; DNA: TGCGCCAGCAGCTCCCAACCAGTAAGCGGGAGGGGTTCCTACGAGCAGTACTTC
V: TRBV7-9; size: -; D: -; J: TRBJ1-4; CDR3: CASSQWRGHEKLFF; DNA: TGTGCCAGCAGCCAATGGCGGGGTCATGAAAAACTGTTTTTT
V: TRBV5-1; size: -; D: -; J: TRBJ2-1; CDR3: CASSAGLEEYNEQFF; DNA: TGCGCCAGCAGCGCCGGGCTGGAGGAGTACAATGAGCAGTTCTTC
V: TRBV14; size: once; D: TRBD1; J: TRBJ2-7; CDR3: CASSPRQGTYEQYF; DNA: TGTGCCAGCAGTCCCCGACAGGGTACTTACGAGCAGTACTTC
V: TRBV5-6; size: once; D: -; J: TRBJ1-2; CDR3: CASSLYGMADGYTF; DNA: TGTGCCAGCAGCTTGTATGGGATGGCGGATGGCTACACCTTC
V: TRBV7-2; size: -; D: -; J: TRBJ1-5; CDR3: CASSQKYSNQPQHF; DNA: TGTGCCAGCAGCCAAAAATATAGCAATCAGCCCCAGCATTTT
V: TRBV5-1; size: -; D: TRBD1; J: TRBJ1-2; CDR3: CASSSPDRGFVYTF; DNA: TGCGCCAGCAGCTCCCCCGACAGGGGTTTTGTCTACACCTTC
V: TRBV28; size: -; D: -; J: TRBJ2-7; CDR3: CASKIQGSYEQYF; DNA: TGTGCCAGCAAAATACAGGGCTCCTACGAGCAGTACTTC
V: TRBV11-2; size: -; D: TRBD1; J: TRBJ2-7; CDR3: CASSHRTGGSPLSYEQYF; DNA: TGTGCCAGCAGCCATAGGACAGGGGGCTCCCCTCTCTCCTACGAGCAGTACTTC
V: TRBV12-3/TRBV12-4; size: once; D: -; J: TRBJ2-7; CDR3: CASSFVGVYEQYF; DNA: TGTGCCAGCAGTTTCGTAGGGGTTTACGAGCAGTACTTC
V: TRBV6-6; size: -; D: TRBD2; J: TRBJ2-3; CDR3: CASSYSGLAGDTQYF; DNA: TGTGCCAGCAGTTACTCGGGACTAGCAGGAGATACGCAGTATTTT
V: TRBV27; size: -; D: -; J: TRBJ1-2; CDR3: CASSLSKGDYGYTF; DNA: TGTGCCAGCAGTTTATCGAAAGGCGATTATGGCTACACCTTC
V: TRBV5-6; size: -; D: -; J: TRBJ2-3; CDR3: CASSLEANTDTQYF; DNA: TGTGCCAGCAGCTTGGAGGCCAACACAGATACGCAGTATTTT
V: TRBV7-3; size: -; D: TRBD2; J: TRBJ2-3; CDR3: CASSPGEGTDTQYF; DNA: TGTGCCAGCAGCCCGGGGGAGGGTACAGATACGCAGTATTTT
V: TRBV10-3; size: -; D: -; J: TRBJ1-4; CDR3: CATSEFRTTQSTNEKLFF; DNA: TGTGCCACTTCAGAATTCCGGACAACCCAGTCAACTAATGAAAAACTGTTTTTT
V: TRBV7-3; size: -; D: -; J: TRBJ2-3; CDR3: CASSPGQEGDTQYF; DNA: TGTGCCAGCAGCCCCGGACAGGAGGGAGATACGCAGTATTTT
V: TRBV5-5; size: -; D: TRBD1; J: TRBJ1-6; CDR3: CASGDRHLSYNSPLHF; DNA: TGTGCCAGTGGGGACAGACATCTCTCCTATAATTCACCCCTCCACTTT
V: TRBV5-6; size: -; D: TRBD1; J: TRBJ1-1; CDR3: CASSFRGVTEAFF; DNA: TGTGCCAGCAGCTTCAGGGGGGTGACTGAAGCTTTCTTT
V: TRBV20-1; size: many; D: -; J: TRBJ1-2; CDR3: CSAGDNYGYTF; DNA: TGCAGTGCTGGGGACAACTATGGCTACACCTTC
V: TRBV9; size: -; D: -; J: TRBJ2-7; CDR3: CASSLKPGEAGYF; DNA: TGTGCCAGCAGCTTAAAACCGGGTGAGGCTGGGTACTTC
V: TRBV7-6; size: few; D: -; J: TRBJ2-5; CDR3: CASSTRPQETQYF; DNA: TGTGCCAGCAGCACCCGGCCTCAAGAGACCCAGTACTTC
V: TRBV6-5; size: -; D: -; J: TRBJ2-7; CDR3: CASSYSGSSSYEQYF; DNA: TGTGCCAGCAGTTACTCGGGCAGTTCCTCCTACGAGCAGTACTTC
V: TRBV5-4; size: -; D: -; J: TRBJ1-2; CDR3: CASSIDSTIFYGYTF; DNA: TGTGCCAGCAGCATAGACAGCACAATCTTCTATGGCTACACCTTC
V: TRBV30; size: -; D: TRBD1; J: TRBJ1-5; CDR3: CAWSVSTGYWPQHF; DNA: TGTGCCTGGAGTGTATCGACAGGGTATTGGCCCCAGCATTTT
V: TRBV3-1/TRBV3-2; size: -; D: -; J: TRBJ1-1; CDR3: CASSHRYRVGTEAFF; DNA: TGTGCCAGCAGCCATCGCTACAGGGTTGGCACTGAAGCTTTCTTT
V: TRBV9; size: -; D: -; J: TRBJ1-3; CDR3: CASSVRGEIISGNTIYF; DNA: TGTGCCAGCAGCGTAAGGGGGGAAATCATCTCTGGAAACACCATATATTTT
V: TRBV7-9; size: -; D: -; J: TRBJ1-1; CDR3: CASSPDMSGNTEAFF; DNA: TGTGCCAGCAGCCCGGACATGTCCGGGAACACTGAAGCTTTCTTT
V: TRBV4-3; size: -; D: TRBD2; J: TRBJ2-3; CDR3: CASSQDQAGGPDVTDTQYF; DNA: TGCGCCAGCAGCCAAGATCAAGCGGGGGGGCCGGATGTCACAGATACGCAGTATTTT
V: TRBV9; size: -; D: -; J: TRBJ2-3; CDR3: CASSALLTDTQYF; DNA: TGTGCCAGCAGCGCCCTCCTTACAGATACGCAGTATTTT
V: TRBV11-2; size: once; D: -; J: TRBJ2-7; CDR3: CASSLGPATYEQYF; DNA: TGTGCCAGCAGCTTAGGGCCTGCCACCTACGAGCAGTACTTC
V: TRBV11-1; size: -; D: TRBD1; J: TRBJ1-1; CDR3: CASSKGQGMNTEAFF; DNA: TGTGCCAGCAGCAAGGGACAGGGAATGAACACTGAAGCTTTCTTT
V: TRBV3-1/TRBV3-2; size: -; D: -; J: TRBJ2-1; CDR3: CASSHLGSYNEQFF; DNA: TGTGCCAGCAGCCATCTCGGCTCCTACAATGAGCAGTTCTTC
V: TRBV2; size: -; D: -; J: TRBJ1-1; CDR3: CASSVGQGNTEAFF; DNA: TGTGCCAGCAGTGTGGGTCAGGGGAACACTGAAGCTTTCTTT
V: TRBV3-1/TRBV3-2; size: -; D: TRBD1; J: TRBJ1-1; CDR3: CASSQGDSEAFF; DNA: TGTGCCAGCAGCCAAGGGGACAGTGAAGCTTTCTTT
V: TRBV12-3/TRBV12-4; size: -; D: -; J: TRBJ1-2; CDR3: CASSLGGNYGYTF; DNA: TGTGCCAGCAGCCTCGGGGGAAACTATGGCTACACCTTC
V: TRBV5-1; size: -; D: -; J: TRBJ1-1; CDR3: CASSLADTEAFF; DNA: TGCGCCAGCAGCTTGGCGGACACTGAAGCTTTCTTT
V: TRBV7-8; size: -; D: -; J: TRBJ1-5; CDR3: CASSTLGGAHQPQHF; DNA: TGTGCCAGCAGCACCCTGGGCGGGGCTCATCAGCCCCAGCATTTT
V: TRBV7-2; size: once; D: -; J: TRBJ1-1; CDR3: CASSLSGTEAFF; DNA: TGTGCCAGCAGCTTAAGTGGGACAGAAGCTTTCTTT
V: TRBV10-1; size: -; D: -; J: TRBJ1-1; CDR3: CASSPRYNTEAFF; DNA: TGCGCCAGCAGTCCCAGGTATAACACTGAAGCTTTCTTT
V: TRBV12-3/TRBV12-4; size: -; D: TRBD1; J: TRBJ2-4; CDR3: CASSLRGQVIQYF; DNA: TGTGCCAGCAGTTTAAGGGGGCAGGTCATTCAGTACTTC
V: TRBV5-1; size: -; D: -; J: TRBJ1-5; CDR3: CASSWGDSNQPQHF; DNA: TGCGCCAGCAGCTGGGGGGATAGCAATCAGCCCCAGCATTTT
V: TRBV7-6; size: -; D: TRBD1; J: TRBJ2-2; CDR3: CASSLSPRTGWTGELFF; DNA: TGTGCCAGCAGCTTATCGCCCCGGACAGGGTGGACCGGGGAGCTGTTTTTT
V: TRBV6-1; size: -; D: TRBD1; J: TRBJ2-2; CDR3: CASSERQGGGGELFF; DNA: TGTGCCAGCAGTGAAAGACAGGGGGGAGGCGGGGAGCTGTTTTTT
V: TRBV30; size: few; D: TRBD1; J: TRBJ2-7; CDR3: CAWSVTPGQGVPEQYF; DNA: TGTGCCTGGAGTGTAACTCCGGGACAGGGGGTTCCCGAGCAGTACTTC
V: TRBV19; size: -; D: -; J: TRBJ2-1; CDR3: CASRSLGTPYNEQFF; DNA: TGTGCCAGTAGATCCTTAGGGACTCCCTACAATGAGCAGTTCTTC